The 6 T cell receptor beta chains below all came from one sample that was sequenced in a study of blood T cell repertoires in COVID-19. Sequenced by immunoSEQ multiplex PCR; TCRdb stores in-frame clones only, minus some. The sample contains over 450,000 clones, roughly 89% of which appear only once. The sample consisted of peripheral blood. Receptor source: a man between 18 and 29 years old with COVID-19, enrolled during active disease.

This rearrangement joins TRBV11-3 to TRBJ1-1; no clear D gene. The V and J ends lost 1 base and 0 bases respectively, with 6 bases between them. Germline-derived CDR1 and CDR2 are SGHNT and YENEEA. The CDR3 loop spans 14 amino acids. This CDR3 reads CASSLGGLNTEAFF. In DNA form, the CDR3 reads TGTGCCAGCAGCTTAGGTGGCCTGAACACTGAAGCTTTCTTT.

CDR3 in DNA: TGTGCCAGCAGCCCCGCGGTAGCGGGCCACGAGCAGTACTTC. Translating gives CASSPAVAGHEQYF. The chain joins TRBV27 to TRBJ2-7; 7 bases are shared with TRBD2. CDR1 MNHEY and CDR2 SMNVEV come from the germline V gene (reference sequence). The CDR3 covers 14 residues. The V and J ends lost 6 bases and 5 bases, in that order; junction bases with no gene match: 10.

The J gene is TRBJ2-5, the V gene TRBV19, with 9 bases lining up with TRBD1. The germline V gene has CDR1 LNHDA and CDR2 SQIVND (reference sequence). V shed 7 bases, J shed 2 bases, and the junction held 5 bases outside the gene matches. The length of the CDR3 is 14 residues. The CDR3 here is CASTAGTGQETQYF. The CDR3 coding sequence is TGTGCCAGTACCGCCGGGACAGGGCAAGAGACCCAGTACTTC.

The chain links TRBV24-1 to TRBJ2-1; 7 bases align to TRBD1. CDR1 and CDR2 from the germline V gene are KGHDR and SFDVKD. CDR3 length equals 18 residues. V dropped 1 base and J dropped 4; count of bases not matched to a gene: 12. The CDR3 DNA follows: TGTGCCACCAGTGATTTTACCAGGGGGAGTAGTGGGTACAATGAGCAGTTCTTC. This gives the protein CATSDFTRGSSGYNEQFF.

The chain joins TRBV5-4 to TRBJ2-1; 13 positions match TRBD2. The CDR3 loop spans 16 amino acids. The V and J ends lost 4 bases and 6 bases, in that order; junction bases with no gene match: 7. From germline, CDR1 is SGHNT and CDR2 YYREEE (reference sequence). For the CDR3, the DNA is TGTGCCAGCAGCCTGGCCGGGACTAGCGGGATCAATGAGCAGTTCTTC. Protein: CASSLAGTSGINEQFF.

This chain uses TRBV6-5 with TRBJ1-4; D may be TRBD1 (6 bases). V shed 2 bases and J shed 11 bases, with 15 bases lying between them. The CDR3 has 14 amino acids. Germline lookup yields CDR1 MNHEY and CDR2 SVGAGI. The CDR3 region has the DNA TGTGCCAGCAGTTACGAGAGACGGGACACCAAACTGTTTTTT. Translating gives CASSYERRDTKLFF.